The next 6 T cell receptor beta chains were all read from a single sample in a study of T-cell reconstitution after alpha-beta-depleted transplantation in children. Unique molecular identifiers were incorporated when the TCRbeta library was constructed. TCRdb re-analysed the PCR reads in MiXCR, keeping a single row per CDR3 protein. Of about 830,000 distinct CDR3 sequences listed, roughly 15% are singletons. The sequencing here drew on PBMCs, mostly from graft donor cells, taken 360 days after TCRalphabeta/CD19-depleted stem cell transplant. These receptors came from a male patient aged 10-17 years who had a stem cell transplant for acute lymphoblastic leukemia, so the T cells may come from the graft donor.

This clonotype was counted a few times. The chain is built from TRBV4-1 and TRBJ2-7; D ambiguous. Between the trimmed V and J ends, which lost 0 bases and 3 bases, there was a span of 6 bases. CDR3 length equals 13 residues. CDR1 MGHRA and CDR2 YSYEKL come from the germline V gene. The CDR3 DNA reads as TGCGCCAGCAGCCAAGAGGAGCGCTACGAGCAGTACTTC. Amino acids: CASSQEERYEQYF.

This clonotype was seen at least ten times. The chain joins TRBV12-3 or TRBV12-4 to TRBJ2-1; D is possibly TRBD2 (6 bases). This CDR3 comprises 13 residues. V lost 4 bases and J lost 7, with 11 bases in between. The CDR3 here is CASSSRAGNEQFF. CDR3 nucleotide sequence: TGTGCCAGCAGTTCAAGGGCGGGGAATGAGCAGTTCTTC.

This clonotype was detected ten times or more. The J gene is TRBJ2-1, the V gene TRBV24-1; 9 nucleotides align to TRBD2. The CDR3 length is 16 residues. Trimming took 5 bases from V and 4 from J; bases not matched to a gene: 8. Germline loops: CDR1 KGHDR, CDR2 SFDVKD. CDR3 coding DNA: TGTGCCACCAGTGGCCTTAGCGGGAGTGGGTACAATGAGCAGTTCTTC. Residues: CATSGLSGSGYNEQFF.

This chain links TRBV7-8 with TRBJ1-5, with 8 bases fitting TRBD1. Germline V lookup: CDR1 SGHVS, CDR2 FQNEAQ. This CDR3 has 17 residues. With 3 bases clipped from V and 2 bases from J, the junction kept 9 bases outside the gene matches. CDR3 coding DNA: TGTGCCAGCAGCTTCAGACGGGACAGGATGGGCAATCAGCCCCAGCATTTT. Protein: CASSFRRDRMGNQPQHF.

This clonotype was detected only a few times. The V call is TRBV12-3 or TRBV12-4, the J call TRBJ1-4; D gene uncertain. The CDR3 covers 12 residues. Trimming shortened V by 3 bases and J by 17 bases, and 16 bases separated the two germline ends. The CDR3 DNA reads TGTGCCAGCAGTTTGGCTGACTCCGACGGATTTTTT. It is translated as CASSLADSDGFF.

This clonotype occurred a few times. The V call is TRBV30, the J call TRBJ2-7, with D perhaps matching TRBD1 (5 bases). Between the trimmed V and J ends, which lost 3 bases and 2 bases, there was a span of 11 bases. Germline lookup yields CDR1 GTSNPN and CDR2 SVGIG (reference sequence). The length of the CDR3 is 13 residues. CDR3 sequence reads: CAWSRGATYEQYF. The CDR3 DNA sequence: TGTGCCTGGAGCCGTGGGGCAACCTACGAGCAGTACTTC.